Following are 20 T cell receptor beta chains from one sample sequenced in a study of T-cell reconstitution after alpha-beta-depleted transplantation in children. Preparation of the TCRbeta library was carried out with unique molecular identifiers. TCRdb called the PCR reads again in MiXCR, with one record for every CDR3 protein. The sample lists about 470,000 distinct CDR3 sequences; 43% were seen once. Sequenced here: PBMCs, sampled before TCRalphabeta/CD19-depleted stem cell transplant. These TCRs come from a girl aged 2 to 9 with aplastic anemia, due to receive a stem cell transplant.

This clonotype has only one observation. V is TRBV6-1 and J is TRBJ2-7; 15 bases are a match to TRBD2. The CDR3 loop spans 15 amino acids. Germline values: CDR1 MNHNS, CDR2 SASEGT. V trimming: 6 bases; J trimming: 4 bases; junction bases outside the gene matches: 4. The CDR3 protein is CASSQGLAGGYEQYF. In nucleotides, the CDR3 is TGTGCCAGCAGCCAGGGACTAGCGGGAGGTTACGAGCAGTACTTC.

This clonotype came up many times. This chain links TRBV20-1 with TRBJ2-1; 7 bases match TRBD1. The CDR3 is 12 amino acids. After removal of 7 bases from V and 4 bases from J, the junction contained 4 bases not matched to a gene. Germline assignment: CDR1 DFQATT and CDR2 SNEGSKA (reference sequence). CDR3 nucleotide sequence: TGCAGTGAACAGGGGTGGTACAATGAGCAGTTCTTC. It is translated as CSEQGWYNEQFF.

This chain connects TRBV20-1 to TRBJ2-1, with D perhaps matching TRBD2 (6 bases). The V and J ends lost 3 bases and 2 bases respectively, with 14 bases between them. CDR1 and CDR2 from the germline V gene are DFQATT and SNEGSKA (reference sequence). This CDR3 has 15 residues. The CDR3 DNA sequence: TGCAGTGCTAGTGGGACCGAGCGGGCCTACAATGAGCAGTTCTTC. Translation gives CSASGTERAYNEQFF.

The gene calls are TRBV7-3 and TRBJ2-2; 10 nucleotides match TRBD1. The CDR3 sequence is 17 residues long. Germline CDR1 reads SGHTA; CDR2 reads FQGTGA. V was clipped by 0 bases and J by 4 bases; unmatched bases: 5. CDR3 amino acids: CASSLTATGGLTGELFF. The DNA of the CDR3 is TGTGCCAGCAGCTTAACCGCGACAGGGGGCCTCACCGGGGAGCTGTTTTTT.

This clonotype was seen many times. This chain joins TRBV4-2 and TRBJ1-3; 7 nucleotides agree with TRBD1. This CDR3 is 15 amino acids long. J was trimmed by 12 bases and V by 4 bases; bases with no gene match: 15. Germline CDR1 is LGHNA and CDR2 is YNFKEQ. The CDR3 is CASSRSQGGESLIYF. The CDR3 bases are TGTGCCAGCAGCCGCTCCCAGGGGGGGGAGTCTCTCATATATTTT.

This clonotype showed up many times. V usage is TRBV5-1 and J usage is TRBJ1-2; D may be TRBD1 (5 bases). CDR3 length: 15 residues. Trimming cost V 0 bases and J 0 bases, with 9 bases left between them. Germline V gene lookup returns CDR1 SGHRS and CDR2 YFSETQ. The CDR3 bases are TGCGCCAGCAGCTTGGCGGGGGGGGCTAACTATGGCTACACCTTC. Translating gives CASSLAGGANYGYTF.

This clonotype was seen repeatedly, ten times or more. The chain joins TRBV12-3 or TRBV12-4 to TRBJ2-3; no definite D call. V was cut by 6 bases and J by 6 bases, with 10 bases left in between. The CDR3 extends over 12 amino acids. The CDR3 reads CASRRTWDTQYF. The CDR3 DNA sequence: TGTGCCAGCAGACGCACGTGGGATACGCAGTATTTT.

The table lists this clonotype with many counts. The chain links TRBV5-1 to TRBJ1-2; D call uncertain. Per the germline V gene, CDR1 is SGHRS and CDR2 is YFSETQ. The germline V and J ends were trimmed by 4 bases and 4 bases, with 11 bases remaining between them. The CDR3 consists of 13 residues. CDR3: CASSQDPVYGYTF. The CDR3 DNA is TGCGCCAGCAGCCAGGACCCAGTCTATGGCTACACCTTC.

The J gene is TRBJ2-5, the V gene TRBV4-1; 7 nucleotides agree with TRBD2. V shed 1 base and J 7 bases; nucleotides not matched to a gene: 9. The CDR3 contains 15 residues. The germline gives CDR1 MGHRA, CDR2 YSYEKL. The CDR3, as DNA: TGCGCCAGCAGCCAAGGATGGGGGGGAGATGTGACCCAGTACTTC. It translates to CASSQGWGGDVTQYF.

The chain is built from TRBV20-1 and TRBJ2-5; D possibly corresponds to TRBD2 (6 bases). CDR3 length equals 15 residues. Per germline, CDR1 DFQATT and CDR2 SNEGSKA (reference sequence). Trimming shortened V by 6 bases and J by 2 bases, and 19 bases separated the two germline ends. CDR3: CSAKLAGGPQETQYF. CDR3 coding DNA: TGCAGTGCCAAGCTAGCCGGGGGACCTCAAGAGACCCAGTACTTC.

The CDR3 coding sequence is TGTGCCACCTCCAGGGATGTTTCCTACAATGAGCAGTTCTTC. Translated, it gives CATSRDVSYNEQFF. The chain recombines TRBV27 with TRBJ2-1; a possible D gene is TRBD1 (5 bases). Trimming left V 10 bases short and J 1 base short, with 14 bases between. The CDR3 spans 14 residues. Germline assignment: CDR1 MNHEY and CDR2 SMNVEV (reference sequence).

V is TRBV6-1 and J is TRBJ2-1, with TRBD1 identical over 11 bases. V shed 4 bases, J shed 8 bases, and the junction held 7 bases outside the gene matches. Germline assignment: CDR1 MNHNS and CDR2 SASEGT. The CDR3 is made up of 15 amino acids. This CDR3 reads CASSGGQGARDEQFF. CDR3 nucleotides: TGTGCCAGCAGTGGCGGACAGGGGGCGAGAGATGAGCAGTTCTTC.

CDR3: CSAPGSGASSYNEQFF. CDR3 bases: TGCAGTGCCCCCGGGAGCGGGGCTAGCTCCTACAATGAGCAGTTCTTC. V is TRBV20-1 and J is TRBJ2-1; 7 bases are a match to TRBD2. The J segment lost 0 bases and the V segment lost 6 bases, leaving 11 bases of the junction unmatched. Germline V lookup: CDR1 DFQATT, CDR2 SNEGSKA (reference sequence). The CDR3 runs 16 residues.

This clonotype was counted at least ten times. In DNA form, the CDR3 reads TGCAGTGCTAGGACGGTTCGAGTGTCCTACAATGAGCAGTTCTTC. Translation gives CSARTVRVSYNEQFF. This chain connects TRBV20-1 to TRBJ2-1; D unclear. This CDR3 spans 15 amino acids. V lost 3 bases and J 1 base, leaving 13 bases between the germline ends. The germline CDR1 and CDR2 sequences are DFQATT and SNEGSKA (reference sequence).

About this clonotype itself: At one end the junction does not follow the germline gene, possibly because of a read error. The chain links TRBV5-5 to TRBJ2-1; the match to TRBD2 covers 10 bases. This CDR3 comprises 17 residues. Per germline, CDR1 SGHKS and CDR2 YYEKEE (reference sequence). The CDR3 nucleotides are TGTTCCAGCAGCTTGGGGGATAGCGGGGGGATTTGGGATGAGCAGTTCTTC. It translates to CSSSLGDSGGIWDEQFF.

V is TRBV7-8 and J is TRBJ2-3; 11 nucleotides align to TRBD2. The CDR3 loop spans 16 amino acids. Losses at the gene ends were 1 base for V and 4 bases for J; bases not matched to a gene: 4. Germline V gives CDR1 SGHVS, CDR2 FQNEAQ. CDR3 bases: TGTGCCAGCAGCTTAGGTAGCGGGAGGGCAGCAGATACGCAGTATTTT. Protein product: CASSLGSGRAADTQYF.

This clonotype is a singleton in its sample. The genes are TRBV7-2 and TRBJ1-1; 7 bases align to TRBD1. V lost 3 bases to trimming and J lost 5 bases; unmatched junction nucleotides: 3. Germline V gene data show CDR1 as SGHTA and CDR2 as FQGNSA. The CDR3 has 13 amino acids. The CDR3 reads CASSFARGTEAFF. The CDR3 nucleotides read TGTGCCAGCAGCTTCGCCAGGGGGACTGAAGCTTTCTTT. The variable domain in full, completed from reference TRBV7-2 and TRBJ1-1, reads GAGVSQSPSNKVTEKGKDVELRCDPISGHTALYWYRQSLGQGLEFLIYFQGNSAPDKSGLPSDRFSAERTGGSVSTLTIQRTQQEDSAVYLCASSFARGTEAFFGQGTRLTVV.

This clonotype was counted only a few times. V and J are TRBV29-1 and TRBJ1-2; weak D call: TRBD1 (5 bases). Germline V gene data show CDR1 as SQVTM and CDR2 as ANQGSEA. Trimming took 2 bases from V and 7 from J, leaving 14 bases between them. The CDR3 totals 13 residues. Here the CDR3 reads CSVEIGREGGYTF. CDR3 nucleotides: TGCAGCGTTGAAATCGGCAGGGAAGGTGGCTACACCTTC.

This clonotype was detected many times. The J gene is TRBJ2-7, the V gene TRBV3-1, with D possibly matching TRBD2 (6 bases). Germline V gene lookup returns CDR1 LGHDT and CDR2 YNNKEL (reference sequence). The V gene lost 1 base and the J gene lost 6 bases, with 13 bases spanning the gap. CDR3 length: 14 residues. CDR3 residues: CASSQVLLAREQYF. The CDR3, as DNA: TGTGCCAGCAGCCAAGTCCTACTAGCTCGCGAGCAGTACTTC.

This clonotype has a count of ten or more. The genes are TRBV11-2 and TRBJ2-7; TRBD2 aligns across 9 bases. V shed 10 bases and J 6 bases; nucleotides not matched to a gene: 22. Looked up from germline, CDR1 is SGHAT and CDR2 is FQNNGV. The CDR3 covers 17 residues. CDR3 sequence: CAIHRPGTSWGSREQYF. CDR3 nucleotides: TGTGCCATCCACCGACCCGGGACTAGCTGGGGTAGTCGCGAGCAGTACTTC.